This TCR beta chain was sequenced in a study of blood T cells in healthy people across ages. Combining a sample-barcoded 5' primer with a J-beta primer mix, a second PCR ran for roughly 6 to 12 cycles. Sequencing of every sample gave 2.5 million or more CDR3-containing paired-end reads. TCRdb reanalysed the 5' RACE reads using MiXCR and keeps one entry per CDR3 protein. Of 800,000 to 900,000 distinct CDR3 sequences listed, 60% to 80% are singletons. Germline values: CDR1 DFQATT, CDR2 SNEGSKA (reference sequence). The CDR3 length is 12 residues. The people who gave samples were healthy Caucasians from Russia, aged roughly 6 to 100. Peripheral blood was drawn, ten milliliters per donor. Total RNA was isolated from each sample in quantities of at least 6 micrograms.

The V and J genes are TRBV20-1 and TRBJ2-1; D possibly matches TRBD1 or TRBD2 (5 bases each). The tail of the sequence fits TRBJ2-7 better, so the J call may be wrong. Sequences were obtained from blood. The sequence came from a young man in good health. CDR3 in DNA: TGCAGTGCAAATAGGGGAGTCTGGGAGCAGTACTTC. Protein sequence: CSANRGVWEQYF.